This paragraph covers one TCR beta chain sequence. Germline-derived CDR1 and CDR2 are SQVTM and ANQGSEA. The CDR3 totals 11 residues. V lost 7 bases to trimming and J lost 4 bases, with 8 bases between them. The data were obtained in a study of cytomegalovirus exposure and HLA in healthy donors. Use of 60 Vbeta and 13 Jbeta primers characterized the PCR. Here immunoSEQ multiplex PCR was the method, and the copy in TCRdb shows in-frame clones only, minus some. The sample includes fewer than 180,000 clones, roughly 77% of them seen just once. The chain links TRBV29-1 to TRBJ1-3; D uncertain. Source material: PBMCs. The source of this sequence is a human donor in good health. The CDR3 DNA reads as TGCAGCGGGAGTCAAGGAAACACCATATATTTT. This sequence encodes CSGSQGNTIYF.